What follows is one TCR beta chain and its context. The antigen is undetermined. V lost 6 bases and J lost 0; bases outside the gene matches: 8. This CDR3 has 15 residues. The germline V gene encodes CDR1 SGHRS and CDR2 YFSETQ. The data originate from a study of CD8 T cells in Susac syndrome. Study observations and caveats: Among people with Susac, CD8+ clonal expansion was greatest in TEMRA cells and active patients.

With random hexamers, reverse transcription was performed on about 0.5 to 1 ug of RNA. An immunoSEQ multiplex PCR generated amplified TCR beta CDR3 products spanning 54 Vbeta and 13 Jbeta. MiXCR, applied by TCRdb to the immunoSEQ multiplex PCR reads, yields one record per CDR3 protein. Seen here are about 100,000 distinct CDR3 sequences, about 95% observed once, and the top ten hold roughly 0.29%. The Susac syndrome patients fit the recently defined diagnostic criteria for definite or probable disease. The source of this sequence is a human donor with Susac syndrome. The chain couples TRBV5-1 to TRBJ2-5, with 7 positions matching TRBD1. The sequenced sample consisted of CD8+ T cells from PBMCs. The DNA of the CDR3 is TGCGCCAGCACCCCAGGGACAGCGTACCAAGAGACCCAGTACTTC. This encodes CASTPGTAYQETQYF.